The present entry profiles one TCR beta chain with its context. Its antigen is as yet unknown. Germline CDR1 SEHNR, CDR2 FQNEAQ (reference sequence). The CDR3 covers 14 residues. This entry is derived from a study of cytomegalovirus exposure and HLA in healthy donors. Amplification used 60 Vbeta primers and 13 Jbeta primers. Some clones are missing from TCRdb's copy, which holds only in-frame ones; the method was immunoSEQ multiplex PCR. The data show about 180,000 clones, roughly 82% seen once. Notes on the study in general: Relative to the 666-donor mean, N-insertions were reportedly fewer in an Asian-associated ancestry cluster in a later analysis.

The sequenced sample consisted of PBMCs. The chain is built from TRBV7-9 and TRBJ2-5, with a possible D match to TRBD2 (7 bases). The closer fit of TRBJ2-7 to the DNA end suggests the J call may be wrong. The receptor was derived from a woman between 45 and 65 years old in good health and CMV-seronegative. CDR3 loop: CASGRAGASYEQYF. CDR3 bases: TGTGCCAGCGGCAGGGCGGGGGCATCCTACGAGCAGTACTTC.